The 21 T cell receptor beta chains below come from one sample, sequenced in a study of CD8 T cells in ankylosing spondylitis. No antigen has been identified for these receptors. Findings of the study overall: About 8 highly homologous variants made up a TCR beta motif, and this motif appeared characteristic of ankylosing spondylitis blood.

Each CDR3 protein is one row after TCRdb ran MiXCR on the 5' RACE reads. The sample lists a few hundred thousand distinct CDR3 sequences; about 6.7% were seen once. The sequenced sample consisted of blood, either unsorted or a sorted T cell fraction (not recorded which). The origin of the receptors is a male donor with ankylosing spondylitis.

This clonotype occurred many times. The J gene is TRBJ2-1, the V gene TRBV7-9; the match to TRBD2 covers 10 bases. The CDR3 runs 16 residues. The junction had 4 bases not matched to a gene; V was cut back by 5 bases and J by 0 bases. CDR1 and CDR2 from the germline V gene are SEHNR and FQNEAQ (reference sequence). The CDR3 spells CASSLSGRRSYNEQFF. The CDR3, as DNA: TGTGCCAGCAGCCTTAGCGGGAGGCGCTCCTACAATGAGCAGTTCTTC. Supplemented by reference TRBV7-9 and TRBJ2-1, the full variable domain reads DTGVSQNPRHKITKRGQNVTFRCDPISEHNRLYWYRQTLGQGPEFLTYFQNEAQLEKSRLLSDRFSAERPKGSFSTLEIQRTEQGDSAMYLCASSLSGRRSYNEQFFGPGTRLTVL.

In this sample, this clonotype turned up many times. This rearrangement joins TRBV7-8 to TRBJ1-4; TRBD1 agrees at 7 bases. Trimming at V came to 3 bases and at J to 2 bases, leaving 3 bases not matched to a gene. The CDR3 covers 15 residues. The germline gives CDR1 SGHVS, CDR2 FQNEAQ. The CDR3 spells CASSFATGTNEKLFF. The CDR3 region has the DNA TGTGCCAGCAGCTTTGCGACAGGGACTAATGAAAAACTGTTTTTT.

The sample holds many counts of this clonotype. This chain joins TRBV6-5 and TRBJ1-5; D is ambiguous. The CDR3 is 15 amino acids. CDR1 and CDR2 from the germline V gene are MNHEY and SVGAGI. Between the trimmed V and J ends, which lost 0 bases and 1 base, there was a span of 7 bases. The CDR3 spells CASSYSRESNQPQHF. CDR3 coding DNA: TGTGCCAGCAGTTACTCACGGGAAAGCAATCAGCCCCAGCATTTT.

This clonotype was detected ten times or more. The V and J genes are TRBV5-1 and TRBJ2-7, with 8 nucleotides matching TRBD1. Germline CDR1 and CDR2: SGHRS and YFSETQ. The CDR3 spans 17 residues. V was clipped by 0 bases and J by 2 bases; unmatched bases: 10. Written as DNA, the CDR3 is TGCGCCAGCAGCTTGGCGGACAGGGCGCGGGGCCCCTACGAGCAGTACTTC. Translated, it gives CASSLADRARGPYEQYF.

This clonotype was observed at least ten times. CDR3 DNA: TGTGCCAGCAGCCTACAGCGAGGTCAAGAGACCCAGTACTTC. It yields the protein CASSLQRGQETQYF. This chain uses TRBV7-9 with TRBJ2-5, with D uncertain. Germline values: CDR1 SEHNR, CDR2 FQNEAQ (reference sequence). Trimming shortened V by 5 bases and J by 2 bases, and 12 bases separated the two germline ends. CDR3 length: 14 residues.

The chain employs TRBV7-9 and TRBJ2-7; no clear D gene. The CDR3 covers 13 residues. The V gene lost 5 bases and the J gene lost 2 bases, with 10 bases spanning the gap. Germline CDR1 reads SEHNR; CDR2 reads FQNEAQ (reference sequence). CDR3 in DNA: TGTGCCAGCAGCCCCCCCAGCGCCTACGAGCAGTACTTC. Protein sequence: CASSPPSAYEQYF.

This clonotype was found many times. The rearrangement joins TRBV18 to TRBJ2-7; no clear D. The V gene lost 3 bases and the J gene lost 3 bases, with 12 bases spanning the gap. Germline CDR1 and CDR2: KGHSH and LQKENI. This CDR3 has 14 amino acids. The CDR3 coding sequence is TGTGCCAGCTCACCTACCTTAGATAGCTACGAGCAGTACTTC. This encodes CASSPTLDSYEQYF. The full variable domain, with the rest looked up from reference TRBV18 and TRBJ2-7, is NAGVMQNPRHLVRRRGQEARLRCSPMKGHSHVYWYRQLPEEGLKFMVYLQKENIIDESGMPKERFSAEFPKEGPSILRIQQVVRGDSAAYFCASSPTLDSYEQYFGPGTRLTVT.

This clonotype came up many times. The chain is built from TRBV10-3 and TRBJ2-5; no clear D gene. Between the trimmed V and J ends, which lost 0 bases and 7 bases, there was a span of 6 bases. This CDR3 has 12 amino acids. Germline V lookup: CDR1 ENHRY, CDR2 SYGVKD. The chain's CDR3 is CAISESGGTQYF. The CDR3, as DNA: TGTGCCATCAGTGAGTCTGGCGGGACCCAGTACTTC.

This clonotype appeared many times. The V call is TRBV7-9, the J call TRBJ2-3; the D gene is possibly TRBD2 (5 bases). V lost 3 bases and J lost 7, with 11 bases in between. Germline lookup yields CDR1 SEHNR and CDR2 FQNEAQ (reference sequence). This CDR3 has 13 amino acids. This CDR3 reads CASSFDTGNTQYF. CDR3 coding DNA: TGTGCCAGCAGCTTCGATACGGGAAATACGCAGTATTTT.

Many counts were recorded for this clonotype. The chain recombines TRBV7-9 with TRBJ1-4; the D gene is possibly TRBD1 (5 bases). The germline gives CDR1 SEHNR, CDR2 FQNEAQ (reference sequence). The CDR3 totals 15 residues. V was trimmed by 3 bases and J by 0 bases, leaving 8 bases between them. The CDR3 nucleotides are TGTGCCAGCAGCTTTCAGGGAGCAACTAATGAAAAACTGTTTTTT. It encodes CASSFQGATNEKLFF.

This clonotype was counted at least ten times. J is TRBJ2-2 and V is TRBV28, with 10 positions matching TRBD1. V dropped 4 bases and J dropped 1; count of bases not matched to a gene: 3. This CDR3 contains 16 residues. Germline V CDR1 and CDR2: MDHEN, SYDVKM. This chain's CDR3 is CASSSRDRGNTGELFF. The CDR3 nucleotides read TGTGCCAGCAGTTCGCGGGACAGGGGGAACACCGGGGAGCTGTTTTTT. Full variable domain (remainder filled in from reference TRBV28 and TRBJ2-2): DVKVTQSSRYLVKRTGEKVFLECVQDMDHENMFWYRQDPGLGLRLIYFSYDVKMKEKGDIPEGYSVSREKKERFSLILESASTNQTSMYLCASSSRDRGNTGELFFGEGSRLTVL.

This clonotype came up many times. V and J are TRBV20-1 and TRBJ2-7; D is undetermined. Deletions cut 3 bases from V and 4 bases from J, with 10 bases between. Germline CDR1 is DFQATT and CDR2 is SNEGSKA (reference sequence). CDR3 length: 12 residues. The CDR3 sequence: CSARERLYEQYF. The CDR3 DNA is TGCAGTGCTAGGGAAAGACTTTACGAGCAGTACTTC.

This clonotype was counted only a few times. This chain's CDR3 is CAWSAAVSNQPQHF. CDR3 nucleotide sequence: TGTGCCTGGAGTGCTGCGGTTAGCAATCAGCCCCAGCATTTT. This chain connects TRBV30 to TRBJ1-5; D not certain. Germline-derived CDR1 and CDR2 are GTSNPN and SVGIG (reference sequence). Trimming pared 1 base from V and 0 bases from J, leaving 7 bases between. The CDR3 loop spans 14 amino acids.

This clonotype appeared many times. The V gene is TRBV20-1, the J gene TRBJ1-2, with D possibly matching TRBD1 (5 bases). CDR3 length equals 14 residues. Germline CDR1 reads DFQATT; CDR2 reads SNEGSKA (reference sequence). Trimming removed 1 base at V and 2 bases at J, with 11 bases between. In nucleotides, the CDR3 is TGCAGTGCTAGAGTAAGGGGATTAAACTATGGCTACACCTTC. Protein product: CSARVRGLNYGYTF.

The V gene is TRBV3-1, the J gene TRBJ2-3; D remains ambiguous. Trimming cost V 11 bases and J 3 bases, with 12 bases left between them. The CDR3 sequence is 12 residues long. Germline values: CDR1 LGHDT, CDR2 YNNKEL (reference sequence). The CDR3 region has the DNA TGTGCCTCGAGCTATTGGACAGATACGCAGTATTTT. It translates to CASSYWTDTQYF.

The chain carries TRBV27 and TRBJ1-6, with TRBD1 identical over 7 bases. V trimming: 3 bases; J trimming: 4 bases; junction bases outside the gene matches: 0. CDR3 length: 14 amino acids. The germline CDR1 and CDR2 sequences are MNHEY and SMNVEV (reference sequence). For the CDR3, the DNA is TGTGCCAGCAGTTTGGACAGGTATAATTCACCCCTCCACTTT. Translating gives CASSLDRYNSPLHF.

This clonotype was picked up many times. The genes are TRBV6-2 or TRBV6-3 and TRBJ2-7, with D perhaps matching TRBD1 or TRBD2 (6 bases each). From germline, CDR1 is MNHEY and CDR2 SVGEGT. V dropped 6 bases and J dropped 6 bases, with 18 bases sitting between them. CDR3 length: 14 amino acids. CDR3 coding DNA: TGTGCCAGCAGACTACGGGGGCAGCCCAGCGAGCAGTACTTC. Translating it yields CASRLRGQPSEQYF.

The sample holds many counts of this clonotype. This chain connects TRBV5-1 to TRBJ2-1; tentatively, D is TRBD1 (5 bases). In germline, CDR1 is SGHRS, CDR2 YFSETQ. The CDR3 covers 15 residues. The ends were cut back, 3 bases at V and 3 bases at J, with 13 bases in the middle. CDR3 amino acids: CASSSDILYYNEQFF. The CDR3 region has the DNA TGCGCCAGCAGCTCGGACATATTATACTACAATGAGCAGTTCTTC. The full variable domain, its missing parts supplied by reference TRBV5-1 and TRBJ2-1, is KAGVTQTPRYLIKTRGQQVTLSCSPISGHRSVSWYQQTPGQGLQFLFEYFSETQRNKGNFPGRFSGRQFSNSRSEMNVSTLELGDSALYLCASSSDILYYNEQFFGPGTRLTVL.

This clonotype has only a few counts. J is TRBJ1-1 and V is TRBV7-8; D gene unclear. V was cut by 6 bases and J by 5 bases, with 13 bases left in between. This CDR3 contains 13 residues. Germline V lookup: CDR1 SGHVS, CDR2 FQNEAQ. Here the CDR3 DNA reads TGTGCCAGCAGTCTAGTGAGTAAAACTGAAGCTTTCTTT. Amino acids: CASSLVSKTEAFF.

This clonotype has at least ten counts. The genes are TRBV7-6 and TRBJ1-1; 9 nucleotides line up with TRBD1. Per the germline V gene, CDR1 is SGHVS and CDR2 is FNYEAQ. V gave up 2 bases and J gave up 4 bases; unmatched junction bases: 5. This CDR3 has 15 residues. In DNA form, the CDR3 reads TGTGCCAGCAGCTTAACACCACAGGGGGCCACTGAAGCTTTCTTT. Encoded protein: CASSLTPQGATEAFF.

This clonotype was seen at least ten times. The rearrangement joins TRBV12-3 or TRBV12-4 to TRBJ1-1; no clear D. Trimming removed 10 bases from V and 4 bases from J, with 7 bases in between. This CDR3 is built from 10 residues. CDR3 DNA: TGTGCCACCCTAGGCACTGAAGCTTTCTTT. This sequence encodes CATLGTEAFF.